This T cell receptor (beta chain) was captured in a study of T cell repertoires in cytomegalovirus infection. Overall study context: Evidence of both CMV infection and a matching HLA type came from public TCR beta signatures.

TCRdb re-analysed the reads in MiXCR, keeping a single row per CDR3 protein. The sample records about 68,000 distinct CDR3 sequences, about 23% being singletons. The trim removed 5 bases at V and 5 bases at J, leaving 11 bases unmatched. This CDR3 contains 17 residues. In germline, CDR1 is MDHEN, CDR2 SYDVKM. About this clonotype: Its antigen is as yet unknown.

The clonotype was recovered from a human donor in good health (CMV status not recorded). Some clones in this sample may be carry-over from other donors' samples. Sequenced material: PBMCs, sequenced either directly or after in vitro stimulation (not recorded which). V gene TRBV28 combines with J gene TRBJ2-5; 13 nucleotides agree with TRBD2. The DNA of the CDR3 is TGTGCCAGCAGTCAACCCCGGACTAGCGGGAGTCCGGAGACCCAGTACTTC. As protein: CASSQPRTSGSPETQYF.